The 14 T cell receptor beta chains given below trace back to one sample, sequenced in a study of CD8 T cells in Susac syndrome. A quantity of about 0.5 to 1 ug RNA underwent reverse transcription using random hexamers. TCRdb re-called the immunoSEQ multiplex PCR reads with MiXCR, one entry per CDR3 protein. Of about 80,000 distinct CDR3 sequences listed, around 94% are singletons. The sequenced sample consisted of CD8+ T cells from PBMCs. The receptors here all came from a human donor in good health.

This chain uses TRBV3-1 with TRBJ2-1; a weak D match, TRBD2 (6 bases). The CDR3 is 17 residues long. V was trimmed by 0 bases and J by 12 bases, leaving 24 bases between them. Germline CDR1 and CDR2: LGHDT and YNNKEL (reference sequence). CDR3 in amino acids: CASSQDEGAVPLGGQFF. CDR3 bases: TGTGCCAGCAGCCAAGATGAAGGGGCGGTCCCCTTGGGAGGGCAGTTCTTC.

This rearrangement joins TRBV28 to TRBJ1-2, with a possible D match to TRBD1 (5 bases). Trimming shortened V by 7 bases and J by 1 base, and 13 bases separated the two germline ends. Germline V CDR1 and CDR2: MDHEN, SYDVKM. There are 14 residues in the CDR3. The CDR3 sequence is CASTTTVYNYGYTF. The CDR3 DNA reads as TGTGCCAGCACTACGACAGTGTATAACTATGGCTACACCTTC.

The chain is built from TRBV27 and TRBJ2-4; perhaps TRBD1 as D (7 bases). The V end was cut by 5 bases, the J end by 6 bases, with 14 bases between. This CDR3 region has 14 residues. Germline V gene lookup returns CDR1 MNHEY and CDR2 SMNVEV (reference sequence). CDR3 in amino acids: CASSLAGGGNIQYF. The CDR3 nucleotides are TGTGCCAGCAGTCTCGCAGGGGGAGGAAACATTCAGTACTTC.

The chain carries TRBV30 and TRBJ2-7, with TRBD2 matching 9 bases. The V gene's germline CDR1 is GTSNPN and CDR2 SVGIG (reference sequence). The CDR3 length is 16 residues. For the CDR3, the DNA is TGCGCTCTGGTGTCGGGGCTAGCGGGGACATCCTACGAGCAGTACGTC. This translates into CALVSGLAGTSYEQYV.

V and J are TRBV7-9 and TRBJ2-1; TRBD1 is a possible D gene (6 bases). Trimming left V 4 bases short and J 3 bases short, with 13 bases between. CDR3 length equals 15 residues. CDR1 and CDR2 (germline): SEHNR, FQNEAQ (reference sequence). CDR3 coding DNA: TGTGCCAGCAGCTCCAACCGGGACATCTACAATGAGCAGTTCTTC. Its translation is CASSSNRDIYNEQFF.

The chain is built from TRBV20-1 and TRBJ1-1; D call uncertain. The germline V gene has CDR1 DFQATT and CDR2 SNEGSKA (reference sequence). This CDR3 region has 11 residues. V was trimmed by 3 bases and J by 7 bases, leaving 9 bases between them. CDR3 sequence (DNA): TGCAGTGCTAGTCCCTCCCGTGAAGCTTTCTTT. Protein: CSASPSREAFF.

The chain combines TRBV7-9 with TRBJ2-7; D unclear. Germline V gene data show CDR1 as SEHNR and CDR2 as FQNEAQ (reference sequence). V was clipped by 2 bases and J by 2 bases, with 7 bases between them. The CDR3 is 13 amino acids. The CDR3 nucleotides read TGTGCCAGCAGCTTACTTTACCCCTACGAGCAGTACTTC. It specifies CASSLLYPYEQYF.

A single count supports this clonotype. The rearrangement uses TRBV29-1 and TRBJ2-1; 10 bases fit TRBD2. With 4 bases clipped from V and 6 bases from J, the junction kept 3 bases outside the gene matches. This CDR3 comprises 13 residues. CDR1 and CDR2 (germline): SQVTM, ANQGSEA. The CDR3 protein is CSVGLAGINEQFF. Written as DNA, the CDR3 is TGCAGCGTTGGACTAGCGGGCATCAATGAGCAGTTCTTC.

The V call is TRBV6-6, the J call TRBJ1-2; no reliable D call. CDR3 length: 12 residues. Germline V lookup: CDR1 MNHNY, CDR2 SVGAGI (reference sequence). V was trimmed by 7 bases and J by 4 bases, leaving 10 bases between them. The CDR3 reads CASIRSGYGYTF. As DNA, the CDR3 is TGTGCCAGCATTCGTTCAGGCTATGGCTACACCTTC.

The chain has TRBV5-6 and TRBJ2-3; 7 bases are a match to TRBD1. CDR3 length: 15 amino acids. Germline V CDR1 and CDR2: SGHDT, YYEEEE. The trim removed 2 bases at V and 2 bases at J, leaving 5 bases unmatched. The CDR3 sequence is CASSFGTAYTDTQYF. The CDR3, as DNA: TGTGCCAGCAGCTTTGGGACAGCTTACACAGATACGCAGTATTTT.

V and J are TRBV9 and TRBJ2-1, with 11 bases lining up with TRBD2. The CDR3 is made up of 16 amino acids. V gave up 4 bases and J gave up 8 bases; unmatched junction bases: 11. Germline assignment: CDR1 SGDLS and CDR2 YYNGEE. The CDR3 DNA reads as TGTGCCAGCAGCCATCGACTAGCGGGAAATGACGATGAGCAGTTCTTC. Its translation is CASSHRLAGNDDEQFF.

This chain joins TRBV19 and TRBJ2-1; 10 nucleotides align to TRBD2. V was clipped by 6 bases and J by 0 bases; unmatched bases: 2. Per germline, CDR1 LNHDA and CDR2 SQIVND (reference sequence). This CDR3 is built from 15 residues. The CDR3 sequence is CASSASGSSYNEQFF. DNA for the CDR3: TGTGCCAGTAGCGCTAGCGGGAGCTCCTACAATGAGCAGTTCTTC.

The chain carries TRBV3-1 and TRBJ2-5; D gene ambiguous. The ends were cut back, 1 base at V and 5 bases at J, with 14 bases in the middle. The CDR3 length is 15 residues. Germline V CDR1 and CDR2: LGHDT, YNNKEL (reference sequence). In DNA form, the CDR3 reads TGTGCCAGCAGCCAAGGAGGATGGCAGATGGAGACCCAGTACTTC. Translating it yields CASSQGGWQMETQYF.

The chain links TRBV24-1 to TRBJ2-3; possible D gene TRBD1, 5 bases. V shed 3 bases and J shed 6 bases, with 18 bases lying between them. Per the germline V gene, CDR1 is KGHDR and CDR2 is SFDVKD. This CDR3 is built from 16 residues. The CDR3 loop is CATSDPQGKSRDTQYF. CDR3 nucleotides: TGTGCCACCAGTGATCCTCAGGGTAAATCAAGGGATACGCAGTATTTT.